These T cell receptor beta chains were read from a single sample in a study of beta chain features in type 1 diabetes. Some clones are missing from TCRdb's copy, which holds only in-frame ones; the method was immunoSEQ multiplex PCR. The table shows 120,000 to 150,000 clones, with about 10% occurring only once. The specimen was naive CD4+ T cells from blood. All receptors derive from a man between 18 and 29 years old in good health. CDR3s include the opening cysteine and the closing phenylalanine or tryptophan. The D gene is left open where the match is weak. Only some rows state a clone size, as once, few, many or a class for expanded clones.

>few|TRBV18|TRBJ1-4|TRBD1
TGTGCCAGCTCACCACACGGACAGGGAGTGGTGGGCGAAAAACTGTTTTTT
CASSPHGQGVVGEKLFF
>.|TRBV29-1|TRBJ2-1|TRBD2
TGCAGCGTTCAACTAGCGGGGGGGGCCTCCTACAATGAGCAGTTCTTC
CSVQLAGGASYNEQFF
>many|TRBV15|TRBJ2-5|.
TGTGCCACCAGCAGAGTGGCAGCGATCCAAGAGACCCAGTACTTC
CATSRVAAIQETQYF
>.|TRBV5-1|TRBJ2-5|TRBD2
TGCGCCAGCAGCGAATCGGGACTAGCAGGAGAGACCCAGTACTTC
CASSESGLAGETQYF
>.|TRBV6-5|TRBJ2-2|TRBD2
TGTGCCGCAGGGCGCGGGGGGAACACCGGGGAGCTGTTTTTT
CAAGRGGNTGELFF
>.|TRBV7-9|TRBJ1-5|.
TGTGCCAGCAGCTTAAACAGGCCGAATCAGCCCCAGCATTTT
CASSLNRPNQPQHF
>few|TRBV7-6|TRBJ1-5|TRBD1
TGTGCCAGCAGCTCTTCCACAGGGGGCAATCAGCCCCAGCATTTT
CASSSSTGGNQPQHF
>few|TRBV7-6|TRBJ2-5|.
TGTGCCAGCAGCGTTCACATCTTTGGAGGGGAGACCCAGTACTTC
CASSVHIFGGETQYF
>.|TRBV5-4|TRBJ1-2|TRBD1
TGTGCCAGCAGCCGGGACAGGGGAGATGGCTACACCTTC
CASSRDRGDGYTF
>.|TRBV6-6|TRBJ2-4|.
TGTGCCAGCTGGGGGACAAGGGAAAACATTCAGTACTTC
CASWGTRENIQYF
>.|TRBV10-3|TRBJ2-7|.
TGTGCCATCAGTGGAGAGCCAATACCCTCCTACGAGCAGTACTTC
CAISGEPIPSYEQYF
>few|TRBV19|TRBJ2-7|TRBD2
TGTGCCAGTAGTCGGCGGGGGGCGAGCAACGAGCAGTACTTC
CASSRRGASNEQYF
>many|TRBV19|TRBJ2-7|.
TGTGCCAGTAGTAACACCTACGAGCAGTACTTC
CASSNTYEQYF